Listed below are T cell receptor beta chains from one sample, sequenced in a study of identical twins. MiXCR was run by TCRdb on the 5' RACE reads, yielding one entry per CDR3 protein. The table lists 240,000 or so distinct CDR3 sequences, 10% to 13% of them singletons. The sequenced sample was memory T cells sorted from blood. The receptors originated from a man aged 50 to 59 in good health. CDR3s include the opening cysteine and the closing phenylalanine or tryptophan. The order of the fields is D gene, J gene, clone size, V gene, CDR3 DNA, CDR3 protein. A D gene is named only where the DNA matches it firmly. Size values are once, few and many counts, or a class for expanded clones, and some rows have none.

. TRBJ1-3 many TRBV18 TGTGCCAGCTCACCCGAAGGCTCTGGAAACACCATATATTTT CASSPEGSGNTIYF
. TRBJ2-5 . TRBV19 TGTGCCAGTAGTATCTCGGGGCAGGGCGGGACCCAGTACTTC CASSISGQGGTQYF
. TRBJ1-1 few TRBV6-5 TGTGCCAGCATTATGAGGGAAAACACTGAAGCTTTCTTT CASIMRENTEAFF
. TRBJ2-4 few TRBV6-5 TGTGCCAGCAGTTACTCTTGGCAGGGTCGGAGCAAAAACATTCAGTACTTC CASSYSWQGRSKNIQYF
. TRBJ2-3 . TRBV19 TGTGCCAGTAGTTGGGAGAGAACCCTCACAGATACGCAGTATTTT CASSWERTLTDTQYF
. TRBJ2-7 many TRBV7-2 TGTGCCAGCAGCTTAGTTTCCAGGGGACCAACCTACGAGCAGTACTTC CASSLVSRGPTYEQYF
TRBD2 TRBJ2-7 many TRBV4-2 TGTGCCAGCAGCCAAGAGGGGGGGGGTCCCTACGAGCAGTACTTC CASSQEGGGPYEQYF
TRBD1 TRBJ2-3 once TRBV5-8 TGTGCCAGCAGCTTGGGGTACAGGGGGCCAACAGATACGCAGTATTTT CASSLGYRGPTDTQYF
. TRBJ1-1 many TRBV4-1 TGCGCCAGCAGCCAAGACTCGGGGGCCGACACTGAAGCTTTCTTT CASSQDSGADTEAFF
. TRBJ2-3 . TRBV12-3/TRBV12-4 TGTGCCAGCAGCGTAGGACAAACCGATACGCAGTATTTT CASSVGQTDTQYF
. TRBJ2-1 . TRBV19 TGTGCCAGTAGTATACAGTACAATGAGCAGTTCTTC CASSIQYNEQFF
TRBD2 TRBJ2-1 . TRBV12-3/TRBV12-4 TGTGCCAGCAGTGCCGGGACTAGCGGGAGTTGGCAGCTCTTC CASSAGTSGSWQLF
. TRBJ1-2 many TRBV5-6 TGTGCCAGCAGCCCGCCGGGCCCAAGTTATGGCTACACCTTC CASSPPGPSYGYTF
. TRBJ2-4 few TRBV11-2 TGTGCCAGCAGCTTCACAGGGTCAGCGGGAAACATTCAGTACTTC CASSFTGSAGNIQYF
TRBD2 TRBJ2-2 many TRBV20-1 TGCAGTGCTAGAGACCGAGGTAGCGGGAGGCCCAACACCGGGGAGCTGTTTTTT CSARDRGSGRPNTGELFF
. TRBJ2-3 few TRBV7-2 TGTGCCAGCAGCTTGCGGGACAGCACAGATACGCAGTATTTT CASSLRDSTDTQYF
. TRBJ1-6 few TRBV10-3 TGTGCCATCAGTGAGGGGAGCTCCTATAATTCACCCCTCCACTTT CAISEGSSYNSPLHF
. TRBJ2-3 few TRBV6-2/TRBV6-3 TGTGCCAGCAGTTACTCGGGAGTGGATACGCAGTATTTT CASSYSGVDTQYF
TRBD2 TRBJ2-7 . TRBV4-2 TGTGCCAGCAGCCAAGCAAGCGGGGGTACCTACGAGCAGTACTTC CASSQASGGTYEQYF
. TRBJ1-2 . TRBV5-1 TGCGCCAGCAGCGCGAATGGACAGAACGACTATGGCTACACCTTC CASSANGQNDYGYTF
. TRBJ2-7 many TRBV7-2 TGTGCCAGCAGCCGGAGGACCGGGGGATACGAGCAGTACTTC CASSRRTGGYEQYF
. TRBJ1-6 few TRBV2 TGTGCCAGCAGTCGGAAAGGGGGAGATAATTCACCCCTCCACTTT CASSRKGGDNSPLHF
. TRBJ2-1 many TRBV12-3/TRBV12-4 TGTGCCAGCCAGCTCGACGGCCTCGGCTACAATGAGCAGTTCTTC CASQLDGLGYNEQFF
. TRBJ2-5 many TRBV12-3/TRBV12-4 TGTGCCAGCAGTGACCAGACGGAGACCCAGTACTTC CASSDQTETQYF
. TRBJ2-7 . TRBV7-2 TGTGCCAGCAGAGAAAGGGGGGTAAGGTCCTACGAGCAGTACTTC CASRERGVRSYEQYF
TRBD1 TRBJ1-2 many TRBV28 TGTGCCAGCAGCACCGGGACAGTCTTTTATGGCTACACCTTC CASSTGTVFYGYTF
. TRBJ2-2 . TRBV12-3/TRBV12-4 TGTGCCAGCAGTTCTTACAACACCGGGGAGCTGTTTTTT CASSSYNTGELFF
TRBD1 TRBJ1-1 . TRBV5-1 TGCGCCAGCAGCAGGTCGACAGGGGACGATGCGACTGAAGCTTTCTTT CASSRSTGDDATEAFF
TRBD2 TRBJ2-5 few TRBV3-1 TGTGCCAGCAGTCCACGGGGGGGAATCCAAGAGACCCAGTACTTC CASSPRGGIQETQYF
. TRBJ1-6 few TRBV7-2 TGTGCCAGCAGCCATATCAGCTCCTATAATTCACCCCTCCACTTT CASSHISSYNSPLHF
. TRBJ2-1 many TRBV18 TGTGCCAGCTCACCCCGGGAGTCCTTCAATGAGCAGTTCTTC CASSPRESFNEQFF
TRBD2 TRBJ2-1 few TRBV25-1 TGTGCCAGCAGTCCAATCCCCCGGACTAGCGGGAGTGACCATGAGCAGTTCTTC CASSPIPRTSGSDHEQFF
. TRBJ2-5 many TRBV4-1 TGCGCCAGCAGCTACGACCGGGCCGCAGAGACCCAGTACTTC CASSYDRAAETQYF
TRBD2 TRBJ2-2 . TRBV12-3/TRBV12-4 TGTGCCAGCACCATCCCTAGCGGTAACACCGGGGAGCTGTTTTTT CASTIPSGNTGELFF
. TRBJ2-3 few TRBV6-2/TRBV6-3 TGTGCCAGCAGTTTGCAGAAAATTGAGCAGTATTTT CASSLQKIEQYF
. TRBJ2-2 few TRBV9 TGTGCCAGCGGCGAGGGTGGGAGAGGTACCGGGGAGCTGTTTTTT CASGEGGRGTGELFF
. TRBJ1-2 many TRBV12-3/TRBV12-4 TGTGCCAGCAGCCGAAGGGCGCTCGGGGATGGCTACACCTTC CASSRRALGDGYTF
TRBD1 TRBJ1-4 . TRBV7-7 TGTGCCAGCAGCCAGGACAGGGGCAGTGAAAAACTGTTTTTT CASSQDRGSEKLFF
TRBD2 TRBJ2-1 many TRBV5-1 TGCGCCAGCAGCTCCCTAGCGGGAGGTCCCAATGAGCAGTTCTTC CASSSLAGGPNEQFF
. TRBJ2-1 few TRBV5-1 TGCGCCAGCAGCTTGGCGGGTGTGTCCTACAATGAGCAGTTCTTC CASSLAGVSYNEQFF
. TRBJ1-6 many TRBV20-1 TGCAGTGCTAGGCCCCCGGGGGGCGGATTCTCCTATAATTCACCCCTCCACTTT CSARPPGGGFSYNSPLHF
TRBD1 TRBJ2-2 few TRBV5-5 TGTGCCAGCAGCTCCCAGGGGGTCGGGGAGCTGTTTTTT CASSSQGVGELFF
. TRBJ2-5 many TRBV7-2 TGTGCCAGCAGCCCAGGTGATGGGCGGGGTCCTCAAGAGACCCAGTACTTC CASSPGDGRGPQETQYF
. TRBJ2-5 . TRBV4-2 TGTGCCAGCAGTCTACAGGGCGTCTTACAAGAGACCCAGTACTTC CASSLQGVLQETQYF
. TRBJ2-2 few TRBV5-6 TGTGCCAGCAGCTCGGACGTTAGACAGCTCACCGGGGAGCTGTTTTTT CASSSDVRQLTGELFF
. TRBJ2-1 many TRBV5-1 TGCGCCAGCGCGCGCCTAGCGTCCTACAATGAGCAGTTCTTC CASARLASYNEQFF
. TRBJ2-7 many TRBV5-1 TGCGCCAGCAGCTTGGTGGTCGGGGAGACTAGCTCCTACGAGCAGTACTTC CASSLVVGETSSYEQYF
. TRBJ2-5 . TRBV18 TGTGCCAGCTCACCTACAAGGGACCAAGAGACCCAGTACTTC CASSPTRDQETQYF
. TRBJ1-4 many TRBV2 TGTGCCAGCAGTGGAGGAGACAGCCTAAATGAAAAACTGTTTTTT CASSGGDSLNEKLFF
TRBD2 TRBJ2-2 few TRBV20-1 TGCAGTGCTAGCGACGCCGCTAGCGGTGACACCGGGGAGCTGTTTTTT CSASDAASGDTGELFF
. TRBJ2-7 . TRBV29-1 TGCAGCGTGGCGACAACCAGCTACGAGCAGTACTTC CSVATTSYEQYF
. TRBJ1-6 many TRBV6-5 TGTGCCAGCACCAGAGACCAGGCGGGGAATTCACCCCTCCACTTT CASTRDQAGNSPLHF
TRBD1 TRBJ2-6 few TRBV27 TGTGCCAGCAGTCTTAAGGGGGCGGGGGCCAACGTCCTGACTTTC CASSLKGAGANVLTF